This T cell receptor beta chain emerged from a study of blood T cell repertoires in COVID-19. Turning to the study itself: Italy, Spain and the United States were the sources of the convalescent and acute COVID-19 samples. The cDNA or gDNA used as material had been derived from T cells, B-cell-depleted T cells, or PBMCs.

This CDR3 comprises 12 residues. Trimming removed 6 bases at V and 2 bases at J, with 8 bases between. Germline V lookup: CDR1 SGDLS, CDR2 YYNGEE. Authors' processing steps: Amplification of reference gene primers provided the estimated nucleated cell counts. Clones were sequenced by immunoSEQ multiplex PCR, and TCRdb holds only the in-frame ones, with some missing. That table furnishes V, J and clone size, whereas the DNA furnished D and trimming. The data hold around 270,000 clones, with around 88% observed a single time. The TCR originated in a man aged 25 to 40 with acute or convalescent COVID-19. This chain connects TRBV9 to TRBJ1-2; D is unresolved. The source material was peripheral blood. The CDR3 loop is CASNRENYGYTF. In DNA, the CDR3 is TGTGCCAGCAACCGGGAGAACTATGGCTACACCTTC.